The sequence of this T cell receptor beta chain was determined in a study of T cell changes during pregnancy in multiple sclerosis. The repertoire was sequenced with immunoSEQ multiplex PCR; TCRdb's copy has only in-frame clones and lacks some. The data contain tens of thousands of clones, roughly 92% of them seen just once; the ten biggest clones take up about 2.8%. J was trimmed by 5 bases and V by 0 bases; bases with no gene match: 6. This CDR3 has 16 residues. Germline V lookup: CDR1 SGDLS, CDR2 YYNGEE. This specimen consisted of peripheral blood, obtained in the third trimester of pregnancy. The V and J genes are TRBV9 and TRBJ2-5; TRBD2 matches at 11 bases. This TCR was sampled from a female donor in good health, enrolled as a control in a pregnancy study. CDR3: CASSVGSGRAKETQYF. CDR3 nucleotide sequence: TGTGCCAGCAGCGTAGGTAGCGGGAGGGCCAAGGAGACCCAGTACTTC.